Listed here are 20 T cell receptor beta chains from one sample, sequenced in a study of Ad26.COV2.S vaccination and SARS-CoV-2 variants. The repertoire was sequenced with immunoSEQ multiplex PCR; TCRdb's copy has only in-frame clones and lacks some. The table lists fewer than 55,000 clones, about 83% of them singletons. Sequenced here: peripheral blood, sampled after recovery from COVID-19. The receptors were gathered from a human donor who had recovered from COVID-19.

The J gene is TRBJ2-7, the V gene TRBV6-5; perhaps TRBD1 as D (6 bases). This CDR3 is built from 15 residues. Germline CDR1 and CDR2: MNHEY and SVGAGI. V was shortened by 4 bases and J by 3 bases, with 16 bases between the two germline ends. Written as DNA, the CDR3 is TGTGCCAGCAGTTTACAGGGATATACGGGCTACGAGCAGTACTTC. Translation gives CASSLQGYTGYEQYF.

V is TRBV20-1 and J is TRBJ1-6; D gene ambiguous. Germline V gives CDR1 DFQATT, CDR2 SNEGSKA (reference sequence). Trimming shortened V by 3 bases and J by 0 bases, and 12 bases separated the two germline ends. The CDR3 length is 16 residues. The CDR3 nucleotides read TGCAGTGCTAGTATATCCGAAGGCTCCTATAATTCACCCCTCCACTTT. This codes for CSASISEGSYNSPLHF.

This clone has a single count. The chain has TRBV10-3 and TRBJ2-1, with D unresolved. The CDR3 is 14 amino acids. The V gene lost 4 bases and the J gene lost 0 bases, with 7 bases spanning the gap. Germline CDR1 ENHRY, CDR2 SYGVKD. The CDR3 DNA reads TGTGCCATCAGTGGGGTGAGCTCCTACAATGAGCAGTTCTTC. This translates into CAISGVSSYNEQFF.

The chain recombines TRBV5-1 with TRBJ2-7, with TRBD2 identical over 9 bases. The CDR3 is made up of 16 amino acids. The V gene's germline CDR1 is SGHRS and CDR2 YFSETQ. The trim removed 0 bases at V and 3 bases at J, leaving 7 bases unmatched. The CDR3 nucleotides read TGCGCCAGCAGCTTGGAAGCGGGGGGCTTATTCTACGAGCAGTACGTC. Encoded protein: CASSLEAGGLFYEQYV.

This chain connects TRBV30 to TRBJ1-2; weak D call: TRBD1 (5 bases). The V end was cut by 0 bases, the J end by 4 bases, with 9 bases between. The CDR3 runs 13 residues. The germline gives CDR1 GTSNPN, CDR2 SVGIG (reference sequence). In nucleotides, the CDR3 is TGTGCCTGGAGTGTGGGGGGAGCCTATGGCTACACCTTC. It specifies CAWSVGGAYGYTF.

The CDR3 region is CASSSSGGNTGELFF. Written as DNA, the CDR3 is TGTGCCAGCAGTTCAAGCGGAGGTAACACCGGGGAGCTGTTTTTT. The chain is built from TRBV2 and TRBJ2-2; tentative D call: TRBD2 (5 bases). The ends were cut back, 5 bases at V and 2 bases at J, with 12 bases in the middle. This CDR3 contains 15 residues. The germline V gene encodes CDR1 SNHLY and CDR2 FYNNEI.

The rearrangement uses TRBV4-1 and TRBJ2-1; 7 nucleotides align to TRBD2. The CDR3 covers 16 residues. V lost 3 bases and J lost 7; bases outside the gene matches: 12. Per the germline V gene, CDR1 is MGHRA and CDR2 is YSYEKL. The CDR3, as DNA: TGCGCCAGCAGCCACGGGAGAGCGCTAGCGGTGAATGAGCAGTTCTTC. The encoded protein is CASSHGRALAVNEQFF.

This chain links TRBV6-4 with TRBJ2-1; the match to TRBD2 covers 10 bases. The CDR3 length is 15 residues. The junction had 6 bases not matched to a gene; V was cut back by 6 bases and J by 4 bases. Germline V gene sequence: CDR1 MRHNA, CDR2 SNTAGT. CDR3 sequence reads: CASSVLAGAYNEQFF. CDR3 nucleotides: TGTGCCAGCAGCGTTCTAGCGGGAGCTTACAATGAGCAGTTCTTC.

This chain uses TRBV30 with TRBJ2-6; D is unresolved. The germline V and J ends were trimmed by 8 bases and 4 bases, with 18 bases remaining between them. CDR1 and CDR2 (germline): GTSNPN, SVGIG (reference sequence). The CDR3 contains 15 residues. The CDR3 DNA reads TGTGCCGCGATGAGCCTGGTTCCAGGGGCCAACGTCCTGACTTTC. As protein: CAAMSLVPGANVLTF.

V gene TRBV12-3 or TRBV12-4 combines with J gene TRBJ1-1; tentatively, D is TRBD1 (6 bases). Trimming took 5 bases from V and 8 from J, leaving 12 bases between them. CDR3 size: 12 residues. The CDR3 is CASSPDTGEAFF. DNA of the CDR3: TGTGCCAGCAGTCCCGACACAGGGGAAGCTTTCTTT.

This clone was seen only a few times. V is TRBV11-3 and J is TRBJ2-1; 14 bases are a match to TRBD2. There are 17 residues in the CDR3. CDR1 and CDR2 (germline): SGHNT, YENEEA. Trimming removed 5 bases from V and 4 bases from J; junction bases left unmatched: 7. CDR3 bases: TGTGCCAGCAGCCTAACGACTAGCGGGGGGGCGTACAATGAGCAGTTCTTC. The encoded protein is CASSLTTSGGAYNEQFF. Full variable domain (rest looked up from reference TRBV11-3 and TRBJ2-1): EAGVVQSPRYKIIEKKQPVAFWCNPISGHNTLYWYLQNLGQGPELLIRYENEEAVDDSQLPKDRFSAERLKGVDSTLKIQPAELGDSAVYLCASSLTTSGGAYNEQFFGPGTRLTVL.

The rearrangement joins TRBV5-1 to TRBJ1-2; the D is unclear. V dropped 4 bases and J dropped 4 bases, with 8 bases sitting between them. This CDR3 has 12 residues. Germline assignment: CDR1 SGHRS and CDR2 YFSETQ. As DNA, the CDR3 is TGCGCCAGCAGCCCCGCGGGCTATGGCTACACCTTC. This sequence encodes CASSPAGYGYTF.

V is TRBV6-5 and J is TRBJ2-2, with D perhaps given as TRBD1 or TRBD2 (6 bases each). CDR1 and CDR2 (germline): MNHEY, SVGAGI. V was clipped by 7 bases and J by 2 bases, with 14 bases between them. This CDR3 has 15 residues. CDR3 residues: CASTQRGENTGELFF. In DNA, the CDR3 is TGTGCCAGCACCCAGAGGGGGGAAAACACCGGGGAGCTGTTTTTT.

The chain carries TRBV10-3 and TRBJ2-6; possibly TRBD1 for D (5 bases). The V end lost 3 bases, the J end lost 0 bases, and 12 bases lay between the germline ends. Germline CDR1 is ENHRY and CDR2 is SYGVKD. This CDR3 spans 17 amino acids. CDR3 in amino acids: CAISDHNRPSGANVLTF. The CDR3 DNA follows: TGTGCCATCAGTGACCACAACAGGCCCTCTGGGGCCAACGTCCTGACTTTC.

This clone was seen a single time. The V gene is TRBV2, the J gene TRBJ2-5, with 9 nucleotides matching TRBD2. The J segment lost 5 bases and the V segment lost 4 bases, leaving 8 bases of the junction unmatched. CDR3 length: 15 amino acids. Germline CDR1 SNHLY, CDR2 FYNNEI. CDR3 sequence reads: CASSGGTSGRETQYF. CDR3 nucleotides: TGTGCCAGCAGTGGGGGAACTAGCGGGCGGGAGACCCAGTACTTC.

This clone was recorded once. CDR3 in amino acids: CASSVRGGVGTDTQYF. CDR3 DNA sequence: TGTGCCAGCAGTGTCAGGGGAGGAGTAGGCACAGATACGCAGTATTTT. The chain combines TRBV6-4 with TRBJ2-3, with D perhaps given as TRBD1 or TRBD2 (6 bases each). The V gene's germline CDR1 is MRHNA and CDR2 SNTAGT. This CDR3 has 16 residues. The V end lost 4 bases, the J end lost 1 base, and 15 bases lay between the germline ends.

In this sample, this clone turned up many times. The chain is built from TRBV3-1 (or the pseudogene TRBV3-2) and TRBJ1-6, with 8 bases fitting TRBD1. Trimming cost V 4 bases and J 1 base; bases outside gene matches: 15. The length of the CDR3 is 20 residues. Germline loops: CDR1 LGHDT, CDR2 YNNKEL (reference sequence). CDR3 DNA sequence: TGTGCCAGCAGCCCAGGAACAGGGGGTGGTGGGGTATCCTATAATTCACCCCTCCACTTT. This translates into CASSPGTGGGGVSYNSPLHF.

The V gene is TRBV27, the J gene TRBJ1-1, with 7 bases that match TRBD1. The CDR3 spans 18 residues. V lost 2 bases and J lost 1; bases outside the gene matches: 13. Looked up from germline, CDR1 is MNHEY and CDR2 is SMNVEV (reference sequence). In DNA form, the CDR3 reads TGTGCCAGCAGTTTAAGAAATTTAGGGGGCGGGAGGAACACTGAAGCTTTCTTT. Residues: CASSLRNLGGGRNTEAFF.

CDR3 coding DNA: TGTGCCATCAGTGGACAGGCAACTTCCTACGAGCAGTACTTC. Protein product: CAISGQATSYEQYF. V is TRBV10-3 and J is TRBJ2-7; tentatively, D is TRBD1 (6 bases). The V gene lost 4 bases and the J gene lost 1 base, with 11 bases spanning the gap. CDR3 length: 14 residues. Germline lookup yields CDR1 ENHRY and CDR2 SYGVKD.

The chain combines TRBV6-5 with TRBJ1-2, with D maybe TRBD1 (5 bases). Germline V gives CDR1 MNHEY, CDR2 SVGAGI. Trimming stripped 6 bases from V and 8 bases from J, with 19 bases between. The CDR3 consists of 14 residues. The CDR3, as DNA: TGTGCCAGCAGACCGGATTTGGGGCCTGGGGGCTACACCTTC. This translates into CASRPDLGPGGYTF.